This TCR beta chain was captured in a study of cytomegalovirus exposure and HLA in healthy donors. Those who donated were healthy bone marrow donors. Germline V gene lookup returns CDR1 SGHKS and CDR2 YYEKEE (reference sequence). This CDR3 has 16 residues. Trimming removed 4 bases at V and 9 bases at J, with 23 bases between. PCR amplification relied on 60 Vbeta primers (plus 13 Jbeta primers). Only in-frame clones appear in the TCRdb table, and some are missing; sequencing was by immunoSEQ multiplex PCR. The sample contains more than 90,000 clones, roughly 79% of which appear only once. The material sequenced was PBMCs. The sequence came from a man aged 40-50 years in good health and CMV-seronegative. The gene calls are TRBV5-5 and TRBJ2-1, with D possibly being TRBD1 (6 bases). The CDR3, as DNA: TGTGCCAGCAGCGCAAATACCGGGACACCACGGGGTGAGCAGTTCTTC. This sequence encodes CASSANTGTPRGEQFF.